The 15 T cell receptor beta chains reported below all come from one sample, sequenced in a study of blood T cells in healthy people across ages. The second PCR ran roughly 7 to 11 cycles with a sample-barcoded 5' primer and J-beta primers. In TCRdb, the 5' RACE reads were re-called with MiXCR into one record per CDR3 protein. The table records about 770,000 distinct CDR3 sequences, roughly 44% of them present only once. Sequencing was carried out using blood. The receptor set was obtained from a man in his sixties in good health.

This clonotype was seen a handful of times. The rearrangement uses TRBV4-3 and TRBJ1-4; D is unclear. V was pared by 0 bases and J by 2 bases, with 10 bases between. This CDR3 is built from 16 residues. Germline V CDR1 and CDR2: LGHNA, YSLEER. The CDR3 DNA is TGCGCCAGCAGCCAAGACCTCATTTCGACTAATGAAAAACTGTTTTTT. Amino acid sequence: CASSQDLISTNEKLFF.

The chain joins TRBV11-2 to TRBJ2-3; D remains ambiguous. Germline CDR1 is SGHAT and CDR2 is FQNNGV. V was clipped by 5 bases and J by 5 bases, with 14 bases between them. CDR3 length equals 14 residues. The CDR3 DNA reads as TGTGCCAGCAGCCTCCAAATGTGGAGAGATACGCAGTATTTT. Translating gives CASSLQMWRDTQYF.

The chain employs TRBV9 and TRBJ1-2, with D perhaps matching TRBD1 (5 bases). V gave up 3 bases and J gave up 5 bases, with 17 bases separating them. CDR1 SGDLS and CDR2 YYNGEE come from the germline V gene. This CDR3 has 15 residues. CDR3 amino acids: CASSAEGTDLYGYTF. In DNA, the CDR3 is TGTGCCAGCAGCGCGGAAGGGACGGACCTTTATGGCTACACCTTC.

This clonotype was seen a handful of times. V is TRBV4-3 and J is TRBJ2-1, with D perhaps matching TRBD1 (5 bases). Germline V gene lookup returns CDR1 LGHNA and CDR2 YSLEER. The CDR3 runs to 12 residues. With 8 bases removed from V and 6 bases from J, the gap between germline ends came to 11 bases. CDR3 sequence reads: CASPGHTNEQFF. CDR3 coding DNA: TGCGCCAGCCCCGGACACACCAATGAGCAGTTCTTC.

The chain is built from TRBV12-3 or TRBV12-4 and TRBJ1-2, with D hard to call. CDR3 length equals 13 residues. The V end lost 6 bases, the J end lost 9 bases, and 17 bases lay between the germline ends. CDR3 loop: CASSLDSPLSYTF. Here the CDR3 DNA reads TGTGCCAGCAGCCTCGACTCTCCTCTGAGCTACACCTTC.

This sequence joins TRBV7-9 and TRBJ1-6; 8 bases align to TRBD1. Germline CDR1 reads SEHNR; CDR2 reads FQNEAQ (reference sequence). Unmatched junction bases numbered 6, after V lost 5 bases and J lost 0 bases. The CDR3 extends over 17 amino acids. The CDR3 nucleotides read TGTGCCAGCAGCCCCGGACAGGGTAGCTCCTATAATTCACCCCTCCACTTT. It translates to CASSPGQGSSYNSPLHF.

The rearrangement uses TRBV28 and TRBJ2-5, with D perhaps TRBD1 or TRBD2 (5 bases each). The CDR3 has 12 residues. CDR1 MDHEN and CDR2 SYDVKM come from the germline V gene. Trimming cost V 0 bases and J 11 bases, with 10 bases left between them. The CDR3 bases are TGTGCCAGCAGTTTATGGTTCAGGGAGCAGTACTTC. Its protein is CASSLWFREQYF.

With respect to this clonotype: Since a much larger clone is just one base distant, this may be a read error. The chain joins TRBV20-1 to TRBJ2-4, with D uncertain. CDR1 and CDR2 (germline): DFQATT, SNEGSKA (reference sequence). The V and J ends lost 3 bases and 1 base respectively, with 1 base between them. CDR3 length: 11 residues. The CDR3, as DNA: TGCAGTGCTAGTGCCAAAAACATTCAGTACTTC. It is translated as CSASAKNIQYF.

The table lists this clonotype with a few counts. The chain is built from TRBV12-3 or TRBV12-4 and TRBJ2-7; the match to TRBD1 covers 12 bases. V lost 1 base, J lost 3 bases, and 4 bases stayed unmatched. The length of the CDR3 is 16 residues. The CDR3 DNA reads as TGTGCCAGCAGTTTAGGGGGGACAGGGGGCCGCTACGAGCAGTACTTC. Its translation is CASSLGGTGGRYEQYF.

The rearrangement links TRBV20-1 to TRBJ2-1, with 11 bases lining up with TRBD2. The length of the CDR3 is 16 residues. Germline assignment: CDR1 DFQATT and CDR2 SNEGSKA (reference sequence). V lost 2 bases, J lost 0 bases, and 3 bases stayed unmatched. CDR3 in amino acids: CSARSSGGHSYNEQFF. CDR3 nucleotide sequence: TGCAGTGCTAGATCTAGCGGGGGGCACTCCTACAATGAGCAGTTCTTC.

DNA of the CDR3: TGTGCCAGCAGTTTATTGGGACAGCACACCGGGGAGCTGTTTTTT. It codes for CASSLLGQHTGELFF. J is TRBJ2-2 and V is TRBV27; TRBD1 matches 7 bases. Trimming cost V 1 base and J 3 bases; bases outside gene matches: 2. Germline CDR1 reads MNHEY; CDR2 reads SMNVEV (reference sequence). This CDR3 is built from 15 residues.

The rearrangement links TRBV10-2 to TRBJ1-5; TRBD1 aligns across 7 bases. Germline V CDR1 and CDR2: WSHSY, SAAADI. After removal of 2 bases from V and 4 bases from J, the junction contained 5 bases not matched to a gene. The CDR3 is made up of 15 amino acids. The CDR3 DNA sequence: TGCGCCAGCAGTGAGGCGAAGACAGGGAATCAGCCCCAGCATTTT. It yields the protein CASSEAKTGNQPQHF.

This clonotype was seen only a few times. V usage is TRBV21-1 and J usage is TRBJ2-7; the table names TRBD1, a call not compared with the DNA. TRBJ2-5 explains the end of the DNA better; the J call may be wrong. TRBV21-1 is marked as a pseudogene. The CDR3 is made up of 17 amino acids. The CDR3 bases are TGTGCCAGCAGCAAAGGGTATAATGACAGGAAAGGGGAGACCCAGTACTTC. Protein: CASSKGYNDRKGETQYF.

This clonotype appeared a single time. V gene TRBV29-1 combines with J gene TRBJ2-2; D remains ambiguous. This CDR3 spans 12 amino acids. The V gene lost 6 bases and the J gene lost 2 bases, with 7 bases spanning the gap. CDR1 is SQVTM and CDR2 is ANQGSEA in the germline V gene. The CDR3 region is CSVSSNTGELFF. As DNA, the CDR3 is TGCAGCGTGTCCTCTAACACCGGGGAGCTGTTTTTT.

This clonotype was recorded only once. The chain is built from TRBV5-1 and TRBJ2-5; tentative D call: TRBD2 (6 bases). The CDR3 is 15 residues long. Germline CDR1 is SGHRS and CDR2 is YFSETQ. With 2 bases removed from V and 5 bases from J, the gap between germline ends came to 16 bases. This CDR3 reads CASSFAGPRGETQYF. The DNA for the CDR3 is TGCGCCAGCAGCTTCGCGGGGCCAAGGGGCGAGACCCAGTACTTC.